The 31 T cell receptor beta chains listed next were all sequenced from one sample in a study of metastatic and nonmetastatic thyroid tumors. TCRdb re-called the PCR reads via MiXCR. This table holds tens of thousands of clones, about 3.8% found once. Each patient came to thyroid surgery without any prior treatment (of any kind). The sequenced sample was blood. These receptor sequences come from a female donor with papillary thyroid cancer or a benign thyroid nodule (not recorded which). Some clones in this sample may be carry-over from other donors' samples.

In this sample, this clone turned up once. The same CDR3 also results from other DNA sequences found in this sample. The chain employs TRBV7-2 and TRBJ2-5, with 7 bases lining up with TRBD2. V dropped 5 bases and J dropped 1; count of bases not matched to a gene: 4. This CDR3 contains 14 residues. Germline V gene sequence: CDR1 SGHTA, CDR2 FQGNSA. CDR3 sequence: CASSKPSGQETQYF. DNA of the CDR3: TGTGCCAGCAGCAAACCTAGCGGCCAAGAGACCCAGTACTTC.

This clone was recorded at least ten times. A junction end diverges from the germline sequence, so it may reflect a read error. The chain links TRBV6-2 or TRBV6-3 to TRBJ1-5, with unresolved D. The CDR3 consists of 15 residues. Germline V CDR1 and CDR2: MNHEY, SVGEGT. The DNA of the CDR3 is TGTACCAGCAGTTACCGGCAGGTCGCCAATCAGCCCCAGCATTTT. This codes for CTSSYRQVANQPQHF.

The CDR3 protein is CASSLDADTEAFF. CDR3 bases: TGTGCCAGCAGCTTAGACGCCGACACTGAAGCTTTCTTT. The chain couples TRBV7-9 to TRBJ1-1; D call uncertain. This CDR3 region has 13 residues. Trimming stripped 1 base from V and 3 bases from J, with 6 bases between. Germline V CDR1 and CDR2: SEHNR, FQNEAQ (reference sequence).

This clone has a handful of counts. The CDR3 DNA is TGTGCCAGCAATTCAGGGGGTGAGGGCACTGAAGCTTTCTTT. Translating gives CASNSGGEGTEAFF. V and J are TRBV6-2 or TRBV6-3 and TRBJ1-1, with 7 bases fitting TRBD1. V dropped 7 bases and J dropped 4; count of bases not matched to a gene: 9. Germline V gene data show CDR1 as MNHEY and CDR2 as SVGEGT. The CDR3 contains 14 residues.

In DNA form, the CDR3 reads TGTGCCAGCAGCCTCTCCACTAGCGTGAGAAGCAATGAGCAGTTCTTC. Translation gives CASSLSTSVRSNEQFF. The genes are TRBV12-3 or TRBV12-4 and TRBJ2-1, with 7 bases lining up with TRBD2. The ends lost 6 bases at V and 6 bases at J; junction bases unmatched: 14. The length of the CDR3 is 16 residues.

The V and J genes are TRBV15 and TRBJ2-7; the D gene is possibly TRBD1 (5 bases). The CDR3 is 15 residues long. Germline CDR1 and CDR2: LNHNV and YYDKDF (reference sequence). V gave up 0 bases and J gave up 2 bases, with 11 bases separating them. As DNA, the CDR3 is TGTGCCACCAGCAGAGATGGAGACAGCACCTACGAGCAGTACTTC. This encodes CATSRDGDSTYEQYF.

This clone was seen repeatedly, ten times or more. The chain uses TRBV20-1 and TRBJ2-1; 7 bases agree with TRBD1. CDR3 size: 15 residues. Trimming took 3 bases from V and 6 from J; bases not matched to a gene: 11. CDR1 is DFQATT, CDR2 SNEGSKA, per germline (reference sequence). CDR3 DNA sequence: TGCAGTGCTAGTTTGGGCGACAGGGCCTCCAATGAGCAGTTCTTC. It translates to CSASLGDRASNEQFF.

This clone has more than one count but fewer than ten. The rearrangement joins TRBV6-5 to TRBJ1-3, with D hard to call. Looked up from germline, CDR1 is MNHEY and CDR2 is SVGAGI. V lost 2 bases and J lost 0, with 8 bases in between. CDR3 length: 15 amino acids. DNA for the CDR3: TGTGCCAGCAGTTACGGACGGAACTCTGGAAACACCATATATTTT. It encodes CASSYGRNSGNTIYF.

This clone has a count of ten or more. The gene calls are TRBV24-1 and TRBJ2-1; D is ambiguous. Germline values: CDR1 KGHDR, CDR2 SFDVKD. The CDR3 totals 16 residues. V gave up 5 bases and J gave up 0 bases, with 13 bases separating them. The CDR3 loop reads CATSGSQFSSYNEQFF. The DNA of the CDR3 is TGTGCCACCAGTGGTAGCCAATTTAGCTCCTACAATGAGCAGTTCTTC.

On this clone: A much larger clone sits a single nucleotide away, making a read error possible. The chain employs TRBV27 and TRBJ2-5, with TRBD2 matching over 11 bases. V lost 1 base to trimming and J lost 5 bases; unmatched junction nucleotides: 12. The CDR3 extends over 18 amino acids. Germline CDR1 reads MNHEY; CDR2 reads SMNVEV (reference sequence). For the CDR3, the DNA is TGTGCCAGCAGTTTATTGGCTAGCGGGAGGACATGGGCCGAGACCCAGTACTTC. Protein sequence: CASSLLASGRTWAETQYF.

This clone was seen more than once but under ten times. CDR3 amino acids: CASSQEGLAGLGADTQYF. The CDR3 DNA is TGCGCCAGCAGCCAAGAAGGACTAGCGGGACTTGGGGCAGATACGCAGTATTTT. The chain carries TRBV4-1 and TRBJ2-3, with TRBD2 matching 12 bases. V shed 0 bases and J 4 bases; nucleotides not matched to a gene: 8. Germline CDR1 and CDR2: MGHRA and YSYEKL. The CDR3 spans 18 residues.

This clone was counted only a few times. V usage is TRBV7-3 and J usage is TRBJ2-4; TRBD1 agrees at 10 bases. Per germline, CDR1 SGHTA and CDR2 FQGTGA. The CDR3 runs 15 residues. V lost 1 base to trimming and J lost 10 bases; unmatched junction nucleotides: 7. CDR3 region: CASSLKGQGIAIQYF. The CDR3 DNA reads TGTGCCAGCAGCTTAAAGGGACAGGGGATCGCGATTCAGTACTTC.

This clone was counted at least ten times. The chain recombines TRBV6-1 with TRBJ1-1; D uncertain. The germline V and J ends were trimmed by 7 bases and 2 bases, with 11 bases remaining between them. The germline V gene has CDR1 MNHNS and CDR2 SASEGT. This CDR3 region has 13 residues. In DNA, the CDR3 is TGTGCCAGCACCCTAGGACCAAACACTGAAGCTTTCTTT. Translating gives CASTLGPNTEAFF.

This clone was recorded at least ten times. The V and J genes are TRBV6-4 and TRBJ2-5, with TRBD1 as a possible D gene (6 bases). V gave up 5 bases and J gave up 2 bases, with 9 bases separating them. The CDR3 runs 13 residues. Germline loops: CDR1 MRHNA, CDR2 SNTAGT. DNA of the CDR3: TGTGCCAGCAGTCGGGACACTCAAGAGACCCAGTACTTC. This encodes CASSRDTQETQYF.

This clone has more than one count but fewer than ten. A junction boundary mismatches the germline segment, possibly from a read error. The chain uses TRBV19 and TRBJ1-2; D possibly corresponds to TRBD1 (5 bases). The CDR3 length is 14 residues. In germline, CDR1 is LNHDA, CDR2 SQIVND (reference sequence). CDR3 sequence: CASNIRDADHGYTF. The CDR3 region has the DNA TGTGCCAGTAATATACGGGACGCCGACCATGGCTACACCTTC.

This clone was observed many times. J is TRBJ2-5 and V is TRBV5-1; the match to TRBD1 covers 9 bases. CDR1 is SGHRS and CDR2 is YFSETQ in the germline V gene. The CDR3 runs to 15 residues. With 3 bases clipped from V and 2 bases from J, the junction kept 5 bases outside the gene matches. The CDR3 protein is CASSSYRGRQETQYF. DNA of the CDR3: TGCGCCAGCAGCTCTTACAGGGGGCGACAAGAGACCCAGTACTTC.

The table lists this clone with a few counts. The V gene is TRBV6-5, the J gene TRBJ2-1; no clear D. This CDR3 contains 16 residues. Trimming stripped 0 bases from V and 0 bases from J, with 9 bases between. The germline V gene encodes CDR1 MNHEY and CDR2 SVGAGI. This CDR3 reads CASSYSRRSSYNEQFF. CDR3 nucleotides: TGTGCCAGCAGTTACTCGAGGCGGAGCTCCTACAATGAGCAGTTCTTC.

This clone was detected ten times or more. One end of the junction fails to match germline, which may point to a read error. This CDR3 is CASTLGSAYNSPLHF. CDR3 nucleotide sequence: TGTGCCAGCACTCTCGGGTCGGCCTACAATTCACCCCTCCACTTT. The V gene is TRBV2, the J gene TRBJ1-6; no firm D call. The CDR3 covers 15 residues. CDR1 SNHLY and CDR2 FYNNEI come from the germline V gene.

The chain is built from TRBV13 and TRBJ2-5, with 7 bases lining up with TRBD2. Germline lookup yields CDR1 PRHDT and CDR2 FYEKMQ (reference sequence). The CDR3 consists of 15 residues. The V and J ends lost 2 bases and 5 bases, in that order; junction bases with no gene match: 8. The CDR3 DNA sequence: TGTGCCAGCAGCTTACGGGCGGGAGTGGGGGAGACCCAGTACTTC. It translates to CASSLRAGVGETQYF.

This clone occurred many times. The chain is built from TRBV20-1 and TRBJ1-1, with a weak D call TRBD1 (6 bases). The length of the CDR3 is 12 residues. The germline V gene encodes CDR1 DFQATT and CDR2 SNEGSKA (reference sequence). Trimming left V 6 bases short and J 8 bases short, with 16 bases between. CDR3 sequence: CSARSGQLEAFF. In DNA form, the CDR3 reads TGCAGTGCAAGATCGGGACAACTAGAAGCTTTCTTT.

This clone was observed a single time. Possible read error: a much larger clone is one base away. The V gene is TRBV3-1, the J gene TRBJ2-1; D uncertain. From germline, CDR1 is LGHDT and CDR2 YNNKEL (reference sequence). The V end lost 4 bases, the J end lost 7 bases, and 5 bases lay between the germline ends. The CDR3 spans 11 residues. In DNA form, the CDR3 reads TGTGCCAGCAGCCGAGTAAATGAGCAGTTCTTC. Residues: CASSRVNEQFF.

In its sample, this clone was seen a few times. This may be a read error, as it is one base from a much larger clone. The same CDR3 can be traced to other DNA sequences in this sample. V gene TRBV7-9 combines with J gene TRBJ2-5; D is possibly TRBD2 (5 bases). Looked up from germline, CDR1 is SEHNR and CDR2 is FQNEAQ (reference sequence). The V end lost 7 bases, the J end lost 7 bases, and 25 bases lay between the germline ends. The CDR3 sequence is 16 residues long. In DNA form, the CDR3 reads TGTGCCAGCACCAACCTCCGGCTAGCAGATCCAGGGACCCAGTACTTC. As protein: CASTNLRLADPGTQYF.

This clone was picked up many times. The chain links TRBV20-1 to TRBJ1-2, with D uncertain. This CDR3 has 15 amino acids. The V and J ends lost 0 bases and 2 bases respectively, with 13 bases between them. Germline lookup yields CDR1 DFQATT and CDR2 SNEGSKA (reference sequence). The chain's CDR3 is CSARDDGWGNYGYTF. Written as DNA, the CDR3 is TGCAGTGCTAGAGATGATGGGTGGGGAAACTATGGCTACACCTTC.

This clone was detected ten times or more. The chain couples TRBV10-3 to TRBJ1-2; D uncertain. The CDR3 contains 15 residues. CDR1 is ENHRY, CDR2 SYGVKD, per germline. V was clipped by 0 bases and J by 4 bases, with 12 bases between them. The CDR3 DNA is TGTGCCATCAGTGAGTCCGGTTGGGTGGTCTATGGCTACACCTTC. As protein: CAISESGWVVYGYTF.

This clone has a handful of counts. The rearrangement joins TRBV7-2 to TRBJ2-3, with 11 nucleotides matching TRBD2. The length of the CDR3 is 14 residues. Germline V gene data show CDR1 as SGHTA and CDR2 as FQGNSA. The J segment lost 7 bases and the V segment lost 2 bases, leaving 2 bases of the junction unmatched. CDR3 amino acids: CASSLTSGRNTQYF. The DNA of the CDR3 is TGTGCCAGCAGCTTAACTAGCGGGAGAAATACGCAGTATTTT.

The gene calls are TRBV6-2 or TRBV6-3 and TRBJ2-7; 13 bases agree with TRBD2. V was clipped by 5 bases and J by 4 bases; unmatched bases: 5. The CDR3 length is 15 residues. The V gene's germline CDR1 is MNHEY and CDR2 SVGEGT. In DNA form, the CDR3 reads TGTGCCAGCAGTGGCAGGACTAGCGGGAGTTACGAGCAGTACTTC. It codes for CASSGRTSGSYEQYF.

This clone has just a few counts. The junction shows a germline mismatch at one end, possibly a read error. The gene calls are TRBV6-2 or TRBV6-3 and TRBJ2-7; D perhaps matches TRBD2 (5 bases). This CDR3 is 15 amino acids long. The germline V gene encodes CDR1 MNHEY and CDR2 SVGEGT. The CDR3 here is CASILTIGASYDQYF. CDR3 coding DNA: TGTGCCAGCATTCTGACTATCGGAGCCTCCTACGATCAGTACTTC.

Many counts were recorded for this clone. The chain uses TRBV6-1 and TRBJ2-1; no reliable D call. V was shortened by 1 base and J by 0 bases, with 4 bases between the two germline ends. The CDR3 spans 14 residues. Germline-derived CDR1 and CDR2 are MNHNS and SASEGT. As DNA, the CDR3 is TGTGCCAGCAGTGAAGTAAGCTCCTACAATGAGCAGTTCTTC. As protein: CASSEVSSYNEQFF.

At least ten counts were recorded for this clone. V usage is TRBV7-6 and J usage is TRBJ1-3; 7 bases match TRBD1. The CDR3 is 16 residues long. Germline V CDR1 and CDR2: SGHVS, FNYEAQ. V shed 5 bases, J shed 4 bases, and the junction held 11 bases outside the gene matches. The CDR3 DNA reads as TGTGCCAGCAGCGGACTACAGGGGAGTGGAGGAAACACCATATATTTT. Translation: CASSGLQGSGGNTIYF.

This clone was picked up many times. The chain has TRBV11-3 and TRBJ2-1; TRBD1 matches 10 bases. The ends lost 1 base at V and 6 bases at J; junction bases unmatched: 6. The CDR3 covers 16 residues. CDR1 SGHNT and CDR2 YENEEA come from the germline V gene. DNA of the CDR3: TGTGCCAGCAGCTTAGGGGATCGGACAGGGGGCAATGAGCAGTTCTTC. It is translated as CASSLGDRTGGNEQFF.

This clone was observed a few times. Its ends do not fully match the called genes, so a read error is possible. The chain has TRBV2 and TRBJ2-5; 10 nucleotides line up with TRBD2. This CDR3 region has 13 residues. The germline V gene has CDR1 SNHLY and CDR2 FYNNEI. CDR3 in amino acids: CASRILAGEAQYF. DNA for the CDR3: TGTGCCAGCAGGATTCTAGCGGGAGAGGCCCAGTACTTC.